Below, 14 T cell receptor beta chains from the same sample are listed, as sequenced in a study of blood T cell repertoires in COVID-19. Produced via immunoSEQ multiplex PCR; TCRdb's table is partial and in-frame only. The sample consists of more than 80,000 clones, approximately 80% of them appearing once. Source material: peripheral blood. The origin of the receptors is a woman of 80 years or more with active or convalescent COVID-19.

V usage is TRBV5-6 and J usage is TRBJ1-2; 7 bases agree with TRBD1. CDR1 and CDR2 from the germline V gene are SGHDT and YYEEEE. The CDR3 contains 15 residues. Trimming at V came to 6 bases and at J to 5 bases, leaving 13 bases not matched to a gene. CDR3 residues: CASIREGQKGYGYTF. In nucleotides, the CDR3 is TGTGCCAGCATCAGAGAGGGACAGAAAGGGTATGGCTACACCTTC.

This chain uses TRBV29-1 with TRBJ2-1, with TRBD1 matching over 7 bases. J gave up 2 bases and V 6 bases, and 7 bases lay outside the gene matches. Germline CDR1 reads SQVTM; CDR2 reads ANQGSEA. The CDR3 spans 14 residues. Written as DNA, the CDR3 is TGCAGCGTAGACCGGGACAGAGCCTACAATGAGCAGTTCTTC. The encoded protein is CSVDRDRAYNEQFF.

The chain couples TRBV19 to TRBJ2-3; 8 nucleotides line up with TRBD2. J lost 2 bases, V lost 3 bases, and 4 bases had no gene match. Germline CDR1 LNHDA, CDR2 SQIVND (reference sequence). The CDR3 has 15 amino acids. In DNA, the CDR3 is TGTGCCAGTAGTATCAAGCGGGGGACCACAGATACGCAGTATTTT. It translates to CASSIKRGTTDTQYF.

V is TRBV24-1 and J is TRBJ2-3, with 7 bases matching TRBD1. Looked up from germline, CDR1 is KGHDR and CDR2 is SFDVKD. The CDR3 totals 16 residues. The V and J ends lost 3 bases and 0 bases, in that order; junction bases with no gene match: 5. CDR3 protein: CATSDPKTGSTDTQYF. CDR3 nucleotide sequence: TGTGCCACCAGTGATCCCAAGACAGGGAGCACAGATACGCAGTATTTT.

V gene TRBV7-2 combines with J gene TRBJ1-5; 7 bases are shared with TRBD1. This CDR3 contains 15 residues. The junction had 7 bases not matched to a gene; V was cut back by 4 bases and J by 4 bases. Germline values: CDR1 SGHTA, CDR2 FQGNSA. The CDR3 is CASSSDGTANQPQHF. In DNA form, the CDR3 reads TGTGCCAGCAGCTCGGACGGGACAGCAAATCAGCCCCAGCATTTT.

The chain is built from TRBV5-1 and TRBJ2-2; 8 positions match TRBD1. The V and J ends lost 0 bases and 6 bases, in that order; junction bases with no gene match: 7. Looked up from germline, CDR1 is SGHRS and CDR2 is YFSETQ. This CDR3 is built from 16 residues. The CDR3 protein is CASSLDGTGFSGELFF. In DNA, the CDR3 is TGCGCCAGCAGCTTGGATGGGACAGGTTTCTCCGGGGAGCTGTTTTTT.

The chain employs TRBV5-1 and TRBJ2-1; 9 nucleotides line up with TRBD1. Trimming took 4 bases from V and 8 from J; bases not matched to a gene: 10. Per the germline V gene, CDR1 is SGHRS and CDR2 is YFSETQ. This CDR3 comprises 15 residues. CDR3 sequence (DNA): TGCGCCAGCAGCGCGGGACAGGGAGGCAGGGATGAGCAGTTCTTC. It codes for CASSAGQGGRDEQFF. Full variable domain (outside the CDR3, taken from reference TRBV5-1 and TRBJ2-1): KAGVTQTPRYLIKTRGQQVTLSCSPISGHRSVSWYQQTPGQGLQFLFEYFSETQRNKGNFPGRFSGRQFSNSRSEMNVSTLELGDSALYLCASSAGQGGRDEQFFGPGTRLTVL.

CDR3 nucleotide sequence: TGTGCCAGCAGCCAAGGGACTAGCGGGCAGAACGCAGACCAAGAGACCCAGTACTTC. This codes for CASSQGTSGQNADQETQYF. The V call is TRBV11-3, the J call TRBJ2-5; TRBD2 matches 12 bases. There are 19 residues in the CDR3. Germline lookup yields CDR1 SGHNT and CDR2 YENEEA. The J segment lost 0 bases and the V segment lost 5 bases, leaving 13 bases of the junction unmatched. The whole variable domain, remainder taken from reference TRBV11-3 and TRBJ2-5, is EAGVVQSPRYKIIEKKQPVAFWCNPISGHNTLYWYLQNLGQGPELLIRYENEEAVDDSQLPKDRFSAERLKGVDSTLKIQPAELGDSAVYLCASSQGTSGQNADQETQYFGPGTRLLVL.

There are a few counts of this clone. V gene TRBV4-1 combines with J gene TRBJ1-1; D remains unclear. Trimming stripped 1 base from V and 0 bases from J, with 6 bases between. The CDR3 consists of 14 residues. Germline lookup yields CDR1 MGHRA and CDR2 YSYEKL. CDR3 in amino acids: CASSQGSVNTEAFF. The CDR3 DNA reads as TGCGCCAGCAGCCAAGGGAGCGTGAACACTGAAGCTTTCTTT.

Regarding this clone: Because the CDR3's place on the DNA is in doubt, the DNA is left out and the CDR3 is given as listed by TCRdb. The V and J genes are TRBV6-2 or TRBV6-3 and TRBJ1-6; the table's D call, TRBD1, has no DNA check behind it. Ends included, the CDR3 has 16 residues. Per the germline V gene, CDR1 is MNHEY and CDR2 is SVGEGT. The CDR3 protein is CASSSSTGWGNSPLHF.

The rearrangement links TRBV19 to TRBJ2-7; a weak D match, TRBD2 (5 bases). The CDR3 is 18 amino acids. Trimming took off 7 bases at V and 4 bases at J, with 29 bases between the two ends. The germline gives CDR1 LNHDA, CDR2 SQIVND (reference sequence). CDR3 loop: CASNPNLGRRILTYEQYF. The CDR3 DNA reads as TGTGCCAGTAACCCAAATCTTGGGAGACGAATTCTCACTTACGAGCAGTACTTC.

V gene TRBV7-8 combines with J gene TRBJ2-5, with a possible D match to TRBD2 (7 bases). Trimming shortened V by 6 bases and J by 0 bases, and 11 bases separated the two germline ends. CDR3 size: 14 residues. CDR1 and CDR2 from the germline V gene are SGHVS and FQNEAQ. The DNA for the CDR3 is TGTGCCAGCAGACCCGGGGGGCACCAAGAGACCCAGTACTTC. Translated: CASRPGGHQETQYF.

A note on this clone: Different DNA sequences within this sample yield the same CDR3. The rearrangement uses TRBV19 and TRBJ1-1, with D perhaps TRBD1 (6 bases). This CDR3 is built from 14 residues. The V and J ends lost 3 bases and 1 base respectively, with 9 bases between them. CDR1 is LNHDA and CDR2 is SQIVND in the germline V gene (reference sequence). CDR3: CASSMQGRNTEAFF. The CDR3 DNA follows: TGTGCCAGTAGTATGCAGGGGAGGAACACTGAAGCTTTCTTT.

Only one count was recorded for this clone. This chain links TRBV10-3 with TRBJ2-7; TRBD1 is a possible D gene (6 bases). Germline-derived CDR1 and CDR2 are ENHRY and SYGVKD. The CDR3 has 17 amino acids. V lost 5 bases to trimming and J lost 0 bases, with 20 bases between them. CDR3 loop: CAISPGTSLLSSYEQYF. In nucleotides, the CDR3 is TGTGCCATCAGTCCCGGGACATCGCTCTTGAGCTCCTACGAGCAGTACTTC.